This T cell receptor beta chain was obtained from a study of T-cell memory formation after mild COVID-19. There are many counts of this clonotype. TCRdb ran MiXCR on the 5' RACE reads and lists one entry per CDR3 protein. The table includes about 270,000 distinct CDR3 sequences, roughly 15% detected once. The material sequenced was PBMCs or a T cell subset sorted from them (not recorded which). This TCR came from a young man who had mild COVID-19 (a few samples of this study predate the infection). Cell type and time point are not known.

The CDR3, as DNA: TGTGCCAGCAGCCTTAGCGGGGGATCAGATACGCAGTATTTT. It specifies CASSLSGGSDTQYF. The rearrangement joins TRBV12-3 or TRBV12-4 to TRBJ2-3; TRBD2 matches 9 bases. The CDR3 is made up of 14 amino acids. Trimming removed 6 bases from V and 4 bases from J; junction bases left unmatched: 5.